Below, 17 T cell receptor beta chains from the same sample are listed, as sequenced in a study of OX40 agonist ivuxolimab in advanced cancers. The protocol was immunoSEQ multiplex PCR, while the TCRdb copy is restricted to in-frame clones and leaves out a portion. The sample includes tens of thousands of clones, approximately 80% of them seen just once. Sequencing used CD4+ or CD8+ T cells sorted from blood, obtained in a trial of the OX40 agonist ivuxolimab. The receptors were sampled from an adult with an advanced solid tumor such as melanoma, head and neck, liver or kidney cancer.

This chain uses TRBV5-1 with TRBJ1-1, with D tentatively TRBD1 (5 bases). V dropped 1 base and J dropped 2 bases, with 9 bases sitting between them. The length of the CDR3 is 14 residues. The V gene's germline CDR1 is SGHRS and CDR2 YFSETQ. The CDR3 sequence: CASSLQGSNTEAFF. The CDR3 DNA is TGCGCCAGCAGCTTGCAGGGAAGCAACACTGAAGCTTTCTTT.

The V gene is TRBV6-1, the J gene TRBJ2-7; the D is unclear. CDR3 length: 15 residues. Trimming took off 1 base at V and 2 bases at J, with 12 bases between the two ends. Germline lookup yields CDR1 MNHNS and CDR2 SASEGT. CDR3 in DNA: TGTGCCAGCAGTGAAGTATGGGGATTCACCTACGAGCAGTACTTC. Protein product: CASSEVWGFTYEQYF.

The CDR3 sequence is CASSRPSGLAINEQFF. CDR3 DNA sequence: TGTGCCAGTAGTAGACCCTCGGGACTAGCGATCAATGAGCAGTTCTTC. V usage is TRBV19 and J usage is TRBJ2-1; 10 positions agree with TRBD2. V lost 4 bases, J lost 6 bases, and 9 bases stayed unmatched. The CDR3 extends over 16 amino acids. CDR1 is LNHDA and CDR2 is SQIVND in the germline V gene (reference sequence).

This rearrangement joins TRBV10-3 to TRBJ2-3, with D possibly TRBD2 on 6 matching bases. Trimming took 7 bases from V and 2 from J, leaving 10 bases between them. CDR1 is ENHRY and CDR2 is SYGVKD in the germline V gene. This CDR3 has 13 residues. In DNA form, the CDR3 reads TGTGCCATCACACCGGGGGACACAGATACGCAGTATTTT. Amino acids: CAITPGDTDTQYF.

The chain recombines TRBV7-8 with TRBJ2-1; D not certain. Germline values: CDR1 SGHVS, CDR2 FQNEAQ. V was clipped by 1 base and J by 8 bases, with 15 bases between them. The CDR3 is 15 amino acids. The CDR3 here is CASSLGPGSPHEQFF. CDR3 coding DNA: TGTGCCAGCAGCTTAGGTCCAGGATCGCCCCATGAGCAGTTCTTC.

Notes on this clone: One end of the junction varies from germline; a read error may be responsible. The rearrangement uses TRBV5-3 and TRBJ1-4; 9 bases are shared with TRBD1. TRBV5-3 is classed as an ORF, of uncertain function. The CDR3 length is 14 residues. The CDR3 sequence: CASSLMDRGEKLFF. The CDR3 DNA reads as TGTGCCAGCAGCTTGATGGACAGGGGAGAAAAACTGTTTTTT.

The gene calls are TRBV9 and TRBJ1-1; D call uncertain. CDR3 size: 17 residues. V was cut by 0 bases and J by 5 bases, with 20 bases left in between. In germline, CDR1 is SGDLS, CDR2 YYNGEE. CDR3 bases: TGTGCCAGCAGCGTAGAGAGAGGAGGGTGGGATACGACTGAAGCTTTCTTT. This translates into CASSVERGGWDTTEAFF.

The rearrangement uses TRBV6-5 and TRBJ2-7, with TRBD2 identical over 11 bases. Germline trimming cut 0 bases from V and 5 bases from J; bases unmatched to any gene: 3. Germline-derived CDR1 and CDR2 are MNHEY and SVGAGI. The CDR3 contains 15 residues. CDR3 in amino acids: CASSYSGLAANEQYF. CDR3 DNA: TGTGCCAGCAGTTACTCGGGACTAGCGGCCAACGAGCAGTACTTC.

The chain recombines TRBV7-9 with TRBJ2-4; a possible D gene is TRBD2 (6 bases). The ends were cut back, 3 bases at V and 0 bases at J, with 15 bases in the middle. The germline V gene has CDR1 SEHNR and CDR2 FQNEAQ (reference sequence). This CDR3 has 17 amino acids. Written as DNA, the CDR3 is TGTGCCAGCAGCTTGACCGCCCCGGGACTAGCCAAAAACATTCAGTACTTC. As protein: CASSLTAPGLAKNIQYF.

The rearrangement uses TRBV28 and TRBJ2-3; D remains ambiguous. This CDR3 comprises 13 residues. The V end was cut by 2 bases, the J end by 6 bases, with 9 bases between. Per the germline V gene, CDR1 is MDHEN and CDR2 is SYDVKM. The CDR3 sequence is CASSLRSGDTQYF. For the CDR3, the DNA is TGTGCCAGCAGTTTACGTTCCGGGGATACGCAGTATTTT.

The chain joins TRBV5-1 to TRBJ1-5; TRBD1 is a possible D gene (5 bases). CDR3 length equals 16 residues. Germline assignment: CDR1 SGHRS and CDR2 YFSETQ. V dropped 0 bases and J dropped 6 bases, with 16 bases sitting between them. The CDR3 region is CASSLDGGIGAQPQHF. The CDR3, as DNA: TGCGCCAGCAGCTTGGATGGCGGGATTGGGGCTCAGCCCCAGCATTTT.

The chain has TRBV5-4 and TRBJ2-6, with a tentative D call TRBD2 (5 bases). Germline V gene data show CDR1 as SGHNT and CDR2 as YYREEE (reference sequence). Between the trimmed V and J ends, which lost 3 bases and 4 bases, there was a span of 17 bases. This CDR3 has 17 amino acids. In nucleotides, the CDR3 is TGTGCCAGCAGCTCCTCAACTCTAGCAGCCGGGGCCAACGTCCTGACTTTC. The encoded protein is CASSSSTLAAGANVLTF.

The chain combines TRBV14 with TRBJ2-1; D might be TRBD2 (6 bases). CDR1 is SGHDN, CDR2 FVKESK, per germline. The CDR3 extends over 16 amino acids. Trimming shortened V by 0 bases and J by 6 bases, and 15 bases separated the two germline ends. The CDR3 nucleotides read TGTGCCAGCAGCCAAGATATGGCTAGCGCGGGCAATGAGCAGTTCTTC. This translates into CASSQDMASAGNEQFF.

V is TRBV6-1 and J is TRBJ1-2; 7 bases align to TRBD1. The CDR3 is 14 residues long. The J segment lost 0 bases and the V segment lost 8 bases, leaving 6 bases of the junction unmatched. The V gene's germline CDR1 is MNHNS and CDR2 SASEGT. The CDR3 spells CASGQGGANYGYTF. Written as DNA, the CDR3 is TGTGCCAGCGGTCAGGGGGGCGCTAACTATGGCTACACCTTC.

V gene TRBV27 combines with J gene TRBJ1-2; perhaps TRBD1 as D (6 bases). Trimming removed 3 bases at V and 4 bases at J, with 15 bases between. The CDR3 covers 15 residues. The germline V gene has CDR1 MNHEY and CDR2 SMNVEV (reference sequence). In nucleotides, the CDR3 is TGTGCCAGCAGTTTCTCCACACAGGGAACCTATGGCTACACCTTC. Protein product: CASSFSTQGTYGYTF.

V usage is TRBV19 and J usage is TRBJ2-6; TRBD1 matches 7 bases. V dropped 5 bases and J dropped 0; count of bases not matched to a gene: 7. Per the germline V gene, CDR1 is LNHDA and CDR2 is SQIVND (reference sequence). The CDR3 runs 17 residues. The CDR3 region is CASSSGQVSSGANVLTF. The CDR3 DNA reads TGTGCCAGTAGTTCCGGACAGGTCAGCTCTGGGGCCAACGTCCTGACTTTC. The whole variable domain, remainder taken from reference TRBV19 and TRBJ2-6, is DGGITQSPKYLFRKEGQNVTLSCEQNLNHDAMYWYRQDPGQGLRLIYYSQIVNDFQKGDIAEGYSVSREKKESFPLTVTSAQKNPTAFYLCASSSGQVSSGANVLTFGAGSRLTVL.

The chain employs TRBV7-2 and TRBJ1-4, with 11 bases identical to TRBD1. Per germline, CDR1 SGHTA and CDR2 FQGNSA. The ends lost 6 bases at V and 4 bases at J; junction bases unmatched: 7. The CDR3 totals 16 residues. This CDR3 reads CASSRTGGLVNEKLFF. The DNA of the CDR3 is TGTGCCAGCAGTAGGACAGGGGGCTTAGTTAATGAAAAACTGTTTTTT.